This T cell receptor (beta chain) emerged from a study of siplizumab effects on memory and regulatory T cells (dated by TCRdb to between 2018 and 2021). Background on the whole study: The study examined how the anti-CD2 antibody siplizumab affects alloreactive T-cell subsets in allogeneic mixed lymphocyte reactions built from human PBMCs. General findings and caveats noted by the study authors: Whether proliferating Tregs from siplizumab cultures actually had suppressive function was not functionally confirmed. Roughly 80-96% of proliferating CD4+ or CD8+ clones could not be assigned a naive or memory phenotype. Unstimulated naive T cells appeared more diverse than memory T cells, and naive cells seemed to contribute substantially to the alloresponse. In reactions with siplizumab, an average of roughly 69% of mappable alloreactive CD4+ clones were Treg-derived, compared with around 28% in control reactions. Siplizumab significantly reduced the cumulative frequency of alloreactive sequences traceable to unstimulated CD4+ memory T cells. Because sequences at frequencies below about 10^-5 were poorly captured, only a minor fraction of alloreactive clones could be mapped back to unstimulated subsets.

TCRbeta CDR3 sequencing was performed on sorted unstimulated T cells and on proliferating T cells recovered from mixed lymphocyte reactions. Fresh whole blood from more than 8 HLA-typed healthy donors was used as the source from which PBMCs were isolated. To map where alloreactive clones came from, unstimulated CD4+ regulatory T cells were FACS-sorted. Only a few counts were recorded for this clone. Its antigen has not been determined. One base away there is no much larger clone; base qualities are not given. V loses 0 bases of germline sequence and J loses 6 bases, and the interval between the two ends is 11 bases. Sequences MNHEY (CDR1) and SVGAGI (CDR2) are obtained from the germline V gene. From the cysteine through the phenylalanine, the CDR3 covers 14 amino acids. The read is trimmed to its CDR3 DNA, 42 bases read in frame from base 1. Library preparation was by the immunoSEQ multiplex PCR assay. Approximately 10^5 TCR templates per sample were assayed by the deep sequencing platform. Genomic DNA extracted from sorted T cells was used for TCRbeta CDR3 sequencing. Under the source paper's analysis protocol: The R programming language was used for the clonal analysis of the TCRbeta CDR3 data. Unstimulated samples were compared with post-reaction CFSE-low samples to define alloreactive CD4+ and CD8+ clones. Regulatory or non-regulatory origin of alloreactive CD4+ clones was assigned by matching sequences to the sorted unstimulated Treg and non-Treg repertoires. The table was pulled from immuneACCESS by TCRdb, which kept in-frame rearrangements only. Such tables lose some clones; where checked, under half of the loss comes from unresolved V genes, and the rest has no known cause. V and J calls and clone size come straight from that table; D and trimming were deduced from the DNA. A total of 80,000 to 130,000 clones appear in this sample, about 90% of them only once. The ten largest clones add up to around 0.68% of the sample.

The chain is made from TRBV6-5 and TRBJ1-2; the best D guess is TRBD1, with 5 bases matching. Sequencing used Tregs sorted from blood. The receptor's source is a human donor in good health. The nucleotide sequence reads TGTGCCAGCAGTTACTCGGCAGGGTTGAATGGCTACACCTTC. This codes for CASSYSAGLNGYTF.